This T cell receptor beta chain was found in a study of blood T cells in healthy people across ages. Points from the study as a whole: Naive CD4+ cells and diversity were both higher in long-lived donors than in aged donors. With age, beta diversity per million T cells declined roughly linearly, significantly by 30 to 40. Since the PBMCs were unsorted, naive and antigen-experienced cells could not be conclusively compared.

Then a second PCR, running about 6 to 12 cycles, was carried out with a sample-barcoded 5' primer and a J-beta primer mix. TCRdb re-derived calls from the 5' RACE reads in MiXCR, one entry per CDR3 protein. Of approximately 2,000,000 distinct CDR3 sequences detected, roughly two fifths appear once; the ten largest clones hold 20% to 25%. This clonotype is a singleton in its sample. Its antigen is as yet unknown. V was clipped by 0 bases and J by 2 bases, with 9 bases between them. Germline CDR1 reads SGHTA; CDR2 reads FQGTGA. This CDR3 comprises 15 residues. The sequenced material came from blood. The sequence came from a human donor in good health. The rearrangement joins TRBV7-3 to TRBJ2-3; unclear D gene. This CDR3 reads CASSLTLDVTDTQYF. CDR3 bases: TGTGCCAGCAGCTTAACGTTGGACGTCACAGATACGCAGTATTTT.